This paragraph covers one T cell receptor (beta chain) sequence. Its antigen is currently unknown. These data come from a study of Ad26.COV2.S vaccination and SARS-CoV-2 variants. Study conclusions and caveats: Vaccinees reportedly had broad spike-specific CD8+ and CD4+ T cell responses.

Stated treatment: some 20 received Ad26.COV2.S at low or high dose, single or two shots; roughly five received placebo; per-sample allocation not given. Sampling was performed 63 days after the first vaccine or placebo injection. Profiled with immunoSEQ multiplex PCR; TCRdb holds only in-frame clones, not every one. In the table there are about 220,000 clones, roughly 90% of which are singletons. Germline V lookup: CDR1 SEHNR, CDR2 FQNEAQ (reference sequence). The ends lost 4 bases at V and 8 bases at J; junction bases unmatched: 6. The CDR3 sequence is 13 residues long. This clonotype originated in a person aged 18-60 years who received the Ad26.COV2.S COVID-19 vaccine or a placebo. The genes are TRBV7-9 and TRBJ1-2; TRBD1 aligns across 8 bases. The material was peripheral blood, obtained in a trial of Ad26.COV2.S vaccine versus placebo. CDR3 coding DNA: TGTGCCAGCAGCTCGGACAGGGTGAAAGGCTACACCTTC. Its translation is CASSSDRVKGYTF.